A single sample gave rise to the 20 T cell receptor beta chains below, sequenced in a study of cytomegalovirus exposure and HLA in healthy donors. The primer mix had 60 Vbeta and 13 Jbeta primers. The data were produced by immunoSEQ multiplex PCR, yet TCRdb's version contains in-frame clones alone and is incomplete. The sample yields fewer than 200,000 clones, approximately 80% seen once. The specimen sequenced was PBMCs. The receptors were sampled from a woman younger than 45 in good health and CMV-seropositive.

The CDR3, as DNA: TGTGCCAGCAGCAGCCAGGGGGCGGACAATGAGCAGTTCTTC. This encodes CASSSQGADNEQFF. V and J are TRBV2 and TRBJ2-1; TRBD1 matches at 8 bases. CDR3 length: 14 amino acids. The junction had 6 bases not matched to a gene; V was cut back by 6 bases and J by 5 bases. Germline CDR1 SNHLY, CDR2 FYNNEI.

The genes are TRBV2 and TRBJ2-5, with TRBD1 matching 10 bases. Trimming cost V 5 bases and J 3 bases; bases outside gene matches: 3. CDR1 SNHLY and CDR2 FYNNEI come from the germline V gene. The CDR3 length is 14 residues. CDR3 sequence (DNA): TGTGCCAGCAGTCTCGGGACAGGGGAAGAGACCCAGTACTTC. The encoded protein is CASSLGTGEETQYF.

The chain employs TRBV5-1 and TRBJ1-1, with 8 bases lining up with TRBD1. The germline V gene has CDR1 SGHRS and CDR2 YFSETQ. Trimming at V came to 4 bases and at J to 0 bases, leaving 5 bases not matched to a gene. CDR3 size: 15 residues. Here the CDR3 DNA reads TGCGCCAGCAGCCAACGACAGGGGATGAACACTGAAGCTTTCTTT. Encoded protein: CASSQRQGMNTEAFF.

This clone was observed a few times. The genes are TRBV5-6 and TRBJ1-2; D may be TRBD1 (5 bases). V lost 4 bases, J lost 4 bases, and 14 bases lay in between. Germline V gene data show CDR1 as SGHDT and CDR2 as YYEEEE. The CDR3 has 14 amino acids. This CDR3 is CASSLDDRLYGYTF. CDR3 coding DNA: TGTGCCAGCAGCCTCGACGACAGACTCTATGGCTACACCTTC.

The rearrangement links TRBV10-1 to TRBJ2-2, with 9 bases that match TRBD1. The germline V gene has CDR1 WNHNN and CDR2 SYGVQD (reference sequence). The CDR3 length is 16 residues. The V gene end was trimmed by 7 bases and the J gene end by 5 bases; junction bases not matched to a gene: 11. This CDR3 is CASTIDRDRVTGELFF. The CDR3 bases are TGCGCCAGCACCATAGACAGGGACAGGGTGACCGGGGAGCTGTTTTTT.

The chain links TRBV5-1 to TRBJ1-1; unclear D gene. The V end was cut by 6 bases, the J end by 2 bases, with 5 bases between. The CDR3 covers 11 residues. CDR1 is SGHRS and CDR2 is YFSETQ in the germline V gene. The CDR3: CASKLNTEAFF. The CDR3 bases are TGCGCCAGCAAACTTAACACTGAAGCTTTCTTT.

CDR3 amino acids: CSVAAGTTNTEAFF. CDR3 DNA sequence: TGCAGCGTTGCGGCTGGGACAACGAACACTGAAGCTTTCTTT. The V gene is TRBV29-1, the J gene TRBJ1-1, with a weak D call TRBD1 (6 bases). CDR3 size: 14 residues. The ends were cut back, 4 bases at V and 1 base at J, with 13 bases in the middle. Germline CDR1 reads SQVTM; CDR2 reads ANQGSEA.

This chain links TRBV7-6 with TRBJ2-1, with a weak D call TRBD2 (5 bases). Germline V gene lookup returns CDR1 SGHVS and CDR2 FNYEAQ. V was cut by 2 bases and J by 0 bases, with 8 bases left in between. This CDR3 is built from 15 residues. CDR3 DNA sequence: TGTGCCAGCAGCTTAAGCGGAAACTCCTACAATGAGCAGTTCTTC. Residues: CASSLSGNSYNEQFF.

CDR3 bases: TGTGCCAGCAGCTCCGGGACAGTCAAGTACGAGCAGTACTTC. Residues: CASSSGTVKYEQYF. The gene calls are TRBV5-5 and TRBJ2-7, with 7 bases identical to TRBD1. The CDR3 runs to 14 residues. Germline CDR1 SGHKS, CDR2 YYEKEE (reference sequence). The V segment lost 3 bases and the J segment 4 bases; nucleotides outside the gene matches: 7.

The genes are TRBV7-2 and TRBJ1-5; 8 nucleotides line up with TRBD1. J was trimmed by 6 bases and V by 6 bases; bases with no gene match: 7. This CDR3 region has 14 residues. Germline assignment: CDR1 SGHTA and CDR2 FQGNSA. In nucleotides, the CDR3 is TGTGCCAGCAGAAGTACAGGGGGAGGTCAGCCCCAGCATTTT. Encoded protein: CASRSTGGGQPQHF.

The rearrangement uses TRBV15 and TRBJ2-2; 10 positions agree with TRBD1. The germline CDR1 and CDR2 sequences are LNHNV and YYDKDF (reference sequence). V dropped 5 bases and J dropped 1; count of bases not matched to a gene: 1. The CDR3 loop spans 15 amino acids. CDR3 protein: CATSGQGGNTGELFF. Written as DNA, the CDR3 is TGTGCCACCAGCGGACAGGGGGGGAACACCGGGGAGCTGTTTTTT.

CDR3 sequence (DNA): TGCAGCGTGGGACTAGCGGGGGGGCCAGATGAGCAGTTCTTC. Its protein product is CSVGLAGGPDEQFF. The chain combines TRBV29-1 with TRBJ2-1; TRBD2 matches 16 bases. CDR1 is SQVTM, CDR2 ANQGSEA, per germline. The CDR3 has 14 residues. The V and J ends lost 6 bases and 8 bases, in that order; junction bases with no gene match: 4.

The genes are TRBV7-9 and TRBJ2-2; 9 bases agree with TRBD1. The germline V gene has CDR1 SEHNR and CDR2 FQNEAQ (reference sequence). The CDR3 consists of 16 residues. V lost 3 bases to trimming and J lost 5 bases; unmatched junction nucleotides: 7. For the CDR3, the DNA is TGTGCCAGCAGCTTTTGGACAGGGGAGAGGACCGGGGAGCTGTTTTTT. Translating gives CASSFWTGERTGELFF.

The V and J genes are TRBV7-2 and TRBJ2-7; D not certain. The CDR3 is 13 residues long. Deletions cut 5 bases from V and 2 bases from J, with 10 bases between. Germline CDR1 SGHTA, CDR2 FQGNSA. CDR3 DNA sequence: TGTGCCAGCAGCCCCTCCGTTACCTACGAGCAGTACTTC. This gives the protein CASSPSVTYEQYF.

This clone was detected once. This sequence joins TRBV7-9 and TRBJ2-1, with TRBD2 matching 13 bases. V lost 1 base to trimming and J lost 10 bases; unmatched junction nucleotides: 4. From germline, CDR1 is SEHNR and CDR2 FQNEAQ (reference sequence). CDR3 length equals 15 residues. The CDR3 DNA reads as TGTGCCAGCAGCTTAGATGTGGGACTAGCGGGGGAGCAGTTCTTC. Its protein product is CASSLDVGLAGEQFF.

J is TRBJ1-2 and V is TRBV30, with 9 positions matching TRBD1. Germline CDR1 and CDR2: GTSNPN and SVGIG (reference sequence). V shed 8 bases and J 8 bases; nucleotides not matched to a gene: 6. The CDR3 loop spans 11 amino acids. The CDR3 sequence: CARDRAGGYTF. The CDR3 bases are TGTGCCAGGGACAGGGCGGGAGGCTACACCTTC.

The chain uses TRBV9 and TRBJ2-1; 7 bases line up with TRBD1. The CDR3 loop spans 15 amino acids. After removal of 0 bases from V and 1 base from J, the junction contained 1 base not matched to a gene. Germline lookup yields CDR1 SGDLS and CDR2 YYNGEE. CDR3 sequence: CASSVEGASYNEQFF. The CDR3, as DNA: TGTGCCAGCAGCGTAGAGGGGGCGTCCTACAATGAGCAGTTCTTC.

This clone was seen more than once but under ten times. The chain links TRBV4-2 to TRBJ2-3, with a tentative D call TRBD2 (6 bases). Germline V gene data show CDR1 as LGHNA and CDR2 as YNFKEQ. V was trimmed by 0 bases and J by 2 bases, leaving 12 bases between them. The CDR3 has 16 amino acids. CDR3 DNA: TGTGCCAGCAGCCAAGAAATGACTAGTTACACAGATACGCAGTATTTT. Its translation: CASSQEMTSYTDTQYF.

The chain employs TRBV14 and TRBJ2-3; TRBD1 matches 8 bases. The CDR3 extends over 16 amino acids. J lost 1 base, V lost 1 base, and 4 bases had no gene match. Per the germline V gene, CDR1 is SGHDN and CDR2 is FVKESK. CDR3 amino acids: CASSQATTGGTDTQYF. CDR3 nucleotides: TGTGCCAGCAGCCAAGCGACGACAGGGGGCACAGATACGCAGTATTTT.

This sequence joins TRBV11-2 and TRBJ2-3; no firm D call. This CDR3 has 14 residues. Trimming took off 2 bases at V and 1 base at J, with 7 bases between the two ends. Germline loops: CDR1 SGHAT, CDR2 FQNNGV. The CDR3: CASSLIAGTDTQYF. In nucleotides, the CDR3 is TGTGCCAGCAGCTTAATAGCAGGCACAGATACGCAGTATTTT.